This TCR beta chain was sequenced during a study of blood T cell repertoires in COVID-19. Study summary: Spain, Italy and the United States supplied samples that represented acute and convalescent COVID-19. Sources were T cells, B-cell-depleted T cells, or PBMCs; the material itself was cDNA or gDNA.

The table lists this clone with a few counts. In the authors' workflow: By means of reference gene primer amplification, nucleated cell counts were estimated. Clones were read by immunoSEQ multiplex PCR, and TCRdb kept only the in-frame ones, dropping some. V and J calls and clone size are as listed in that table; D and trimming were resolved from the DNA. This table holds 170,000 or so clones, around 80% found once. Sequences were obtained from peripheral blood. This receptor was identified in a woman in her sixties with acute or convalescent COVID-19.

CDR3 bases: TGTGCCAGTAGTATACTTTCGGGACAGACCTCTGGAAACACCATATATTTT. Encoded protein: CASSILSGQTSGNTIYF. The chain links TRBV19 to TRBJ1-3; 7 bases align to TRBD1. CDR1 and CDR2 from the germline V gene are LNHDA and SQIVND (reference sequence). After removal of 2 bases from V and 0 bases from J, the junction contained 7 bases not matched to a gene. The CDR3 is 17 amino acids. The variable domain in full, completed from reference TRBV19 and TRBJ1-3, reads DGGITQSPKYLFRKEGQNVTLSCEQNLNHDAMYWYRQDPGQGLRLIYYSQIVNDFQKGDIAEGYSVSREKKESFPLTVTSAQKNPTAFYLCASSILSGQTSGNTIYFGEGSWLTVV.